The rows below give T cell receptor beta chains drawn from one sample of a study of cytomegalovirus exposure and HLA in healthy donors. Assay: immunoSEQ multiplex PCR; the TCRdb copy retains only in-frame clones and omits some. Among tens of thousands of clones listed, 84% were seen once. The sequencing sample was made of PBMCs. The source of these receptors is a young woman in good health and CMV-seropositive. The CDR3 runs from the conserved cysteine through the conserved F or W. The D gene is left open where the match is weak. Size values are once, few and many counts, or a class for expanded clones, and some rows have none.

>once|TRBJ2-1|.|TRBV10-1
CASSPVVGGEGNEQFF
TGCGCCAGCAGTCCAGTAGTGGGGGGTGAGGGCAATGAGCAGTTCTTC
>once|TRBJ1-5|TRBD1|TRBV5-1
CASSAYRGWYSNQPQHF
TGCGCCAGCAGCGCCTACAGGGGGTGGTATAGCAATCAGCCCCAGCATTTT
>.|TRBJ2-3|TRBD2|TRBV5-1
CASSLATSGFSTDTQYF
TGCGCCAGCAGCTTGGCAACTAGCGGGTTTAGCACAGATACGCAGTATTTT
>.|TRBJ1-1|TRBD1|TRBV7-6
CASSSDRGGTEAFF
TGTGCCAGCAGCTCCGACAGGGGGGGCACTGAAGCTTTCTTT
>.|TRBJ2-7|.|TRBV10-1
CASSESGAGLYEQYF
TGCGCCAGCAGTGAGTCAGGGGCAGGCCTCTACGAGCAGTACTTC
>.|TRBJ1-1|.|TRBV5-6
CASSRPLGTSNTEAFF
TGTGCCAGCAGCCGGCCCCTAGGGACATCGAACACTGAAGCTTTCTTT
>.|TRBJ2-7|TRBD2|TRBV5-6
CASSLSTGTRYEQYF
TGTGCCAGCAGCTTGTCGACCGGGACTAGATACGAGCAGTACTTC
>.|TRBJ1-2|TRBD1|TRBV28
CASSSTGGQGYGYTF
TGTGCCAGCAGTTCAACAGGGGGCCAAGGCTATGGCTACACCTTC
>.|TRBJ1-1|.|TRBV19
CASSPQDTEAFF
TGTGCCAGTAGTCCACAGGACACTGAAGCTTTCTTT
>.|TRBJ1-6|.|TRBV5-6
CASRTGYSPLHF
TGTGCCAGCAGAACAGGGTATTCACCCCTCCACTTT
>.|TRBJ2-3|TRBD2|TRBV9
CASSSRGGGTDTQYF
TGTGCCAGCAGCTCTCGCGGGGGTGGCACAGATACGCAGTATTTT
>.|TRBJ2-2|TRBD1|TRBV29-1
CSVDSWTGNTGELFF
TGCAGCGTGGATTCTTGGACAGGGAACACCGGGGAGCTGTTTTTT
>.|TRBJ2-7|TRBD1|TRBV4-1
CASSQEYRGPYEQYF
TGCGCCAGCAGCCAAGAATACAGGGGTCCCTACGAGCAGTACTTC
>.|TRBJ2-7|.|TRBV9
CASSPPAGPEAEQYF
TGTGCCAGCAGCCCTCCGGCGGGCCCGGAGGCCGAGCAGTACTTC
>.|TRBJ1-2|.|TRBV7-9
CASSLEREIYGYTF
TGTGCCAGCAGCTTAGAACGGGAGATCTATGGCTACACCTTC
>.|TRBJ2-2|TRBD2|TRBV19
CATSRAGVDTGELFF
TGTGCCACCAGCCGGGCGGGGGTGGACACCGGGGAGCTGTTTTTT
>once|TRBJ2-3|TRBD2|TRBV2
CASSGTSGGEGDTQYF
TGTGCCAGCAGTGGGACTAGCGGGGGGGAAGGAGATACGCAGTATTTT
>.|TRBJ2-7|TRBD1|TRBV7-9
CASSPGTARPYEQYF
TGTGCCAGCAGCCCGGGGACAGCTCGACCCTACGAGCAGTACTTC
>.|TRBJ1-4|.|TRBV30
CAWSVRGAATNEKLFF
TGTGCCTGGAGTGTACGGGGGGCGGCAACTAATGAAAAACTGTTTTTT
>.|TRBJ1-6|TRBD1|TRBV6-1
CASSEVGGINSPLHF
TGTGCCAGCAGTGAAGTAGGGGGCATTAATTCACCCCTCCACTTT
>.|TRBJ2-1|.|TRBV2
CASRGASSYNEQFF
TGTGCCAGCAGGGGGGCGAGCTCCTACAATGAGCAGTTCTTC
>.|TRBJ2-5|.|TRBV6-1
CASCQRTLQETQYF
TGTGCCAGCTGCCAGCGGACCCTGCAAGAGACCCAGTACTTC
>few|TRBJ2-5|.|TRBV5-6
CASSIDTQETQYF
TGTGCCAGCAGTATCGATACACAAGAGACCCAGTACTTC
>.|TRBJ1-3|.|TRBV15
CATGTVGYSGNTIYF
TGTGCCACCGGGACTGTGGGGTACTCTGGAAACACCATATATTTT
>.|TRBJ2-3|.|TRBV2
CASLYTVSTDTQYF
TGTGCCAGCTTATATACAGTTAGCACAGATACGCAGTATTTT
>.|TRBJ1-5|.|TRBV7-3
CASSDTGKGAQHF
TGTGCCAGCAGCGATACGGGGAAAGGAGCCCAGCATTTT
>.|TRBJ2-4|.|TRBV4-3
CASSQARGRENIQYF
TGCGCCAGCAGCCAAGCCAGGGGTCGGGAAAACATTCAGTACTTC
>.|TRBJ2-1|.|TRBV5-1
CASSLGYSFFYNEQFF
TGCGCCAGCAGCTTGGGGTACAGTTTCTTCTACAATGAGCAGTTCTTC
>.|TRBJ1-2|.|TRBV6-1
CASNWGLNYGYTF
TGTGCCAGCAACTGGGGGCTCAACTATGGCTACACCTTC
>.|TRBJ2-1|TRBD2|TRBV7-2
CASSLEFTSGGDEQFF
TGTGCCAGCAGCTTAGAATTCACTAGCGGGGGGGATGAGCAGTTCTTC
>.|TRBJ1-5|.|TRBV5-1
CASSLDSDQPQHF
TGCGCCAGCAGCTTAGATTCGGATCAGCCCCAGCATTTT
>.|TRBJ2-1|.|TRBV4-3
CASSYAGEQFF
TGCGCCAGCAGCTATGCAGGTGAGCAGTTCTTC
>few|TRBJ2-7|.|TRBV5-6
CASSLTGYEQYF
TGTGCCAGCAGCTTAACAGGATACGAGCAGTACTTC
>.|TRBJ2-7|TRBD2|TRBV27
CASSLSRGGIYEQYF
TGTGCCAGCAGTTTGTCGCGGGGGGGGATCTACGAGCAGTACTTC
>many|TRBJ1-6|.|TRBV11-2
CASSQNSPLHF
TGTGCCAGCAGCCAAAATTCACCCCTCCACTTT
>.|TRBJ1-3|.|TRBV15
CATTPGRLGNTIYF
TGTGCCACCACCCCAGGGAGGTTGGGAAACACCATATATTTT
>.|TRBJ1-6|TRBD1|TRBV10-3
CAISETTGELSPLHF
TGTGCCATCAGTGAGACGACAGGGGAGCTTTCACCCCTCCACTTT
>.|TRBJ1-1|.|TRBV6-6
CASSGHYPNTEAFF
TGTGCCAGCAGCGGACACTATCCGAACACTGAAGCTTTCTTT
>.|TRBJ2-3|.|TRBV13
CASSLRTDTDTQYF
TGTGCCAGCAGCTTGCGGACTGACACAGATACGCAGTATTTT
>.|TRBJ1-6|.|TRBV7-3
CASSYGGNSPLHF
TGTGCCAGCAGCTACGGGGGTAATTCACCCCTCCACTTT
>.|TRBJ2-5|TRBD2|TRBV9
CASSVVERGGGETQYF
TGTGCCAGCAGCGTAGTAGAGCGGGGGGGCGGAGAGACCCAGTACTTC
>.|TRBJ1-3|.|TRBV21-1
CASSGTGGSGNTIYF
TGTGCCAGCAGCGGGACAGGGGGCTCTGGAAACACCATATATTTT
>.|TRBJ1-5|.|TRBV18
CASSLGTNQPQHF
TGTGCCAGCTCACTCGGGACTAATCAGCCCCAGCATTTT
>.|TRBJ1-3|TRBD1|TRBV27
CATWTGTGNTIYF
TGTGCCACCTGGACAGGGACTGGAAACACCATATATTTT
>once|TRBJ1-5|.|TRBV5-4
CASSLDGGPQPQHF
TGTGCCAGCAGCTTGGACGGGGGACCACAGCCCCAGCATTTT
>few|TRBJ1-6|TRBD1|TRBV19
CASKGQGNGSPLHF
TGTGCCAGTAAGGGACAGGGGAACGGTTCACCCCTCCACTTT
>once|TRBJ1-2|TRBD1|TRBV14
CASSLGTGLGYTF
TGTGCCAGCAGCCTCGGGACAGGGCTCGGCTACACCTTC
>.|TRBJ2-7|.|TRBV29-1
CSVEGVETKRPYEQYF
TGCAGCGTTGAAGGGGTGGAAACAAAGCGACCCTACGAGCAGTACTTC
>.|TRBJ2-7|.|TRBV27
CASRVSYEQYF
TGTGCCAGCAGAGTCAGCTACGAGCAGTACTTC
>.|TRBJ2-5|.|TRBV18
CASAGETQYF
TGTGCCAGCGCAGGGGAGACCCAGTACTTC
>once|TRBJ1-6|.|TRBV19
CAGSMRTSPLHF
TGTGCCGGTAGTATGCGTACTTCACCCCTCCACTTT
>.|TRBJ2-6|TRBD1|TRBV19
CASLGDRGFFGANVLTF
TGTGCCAGCTTGGGGGACAGGGGTTTCTTTGGGGCCAACGTCCTGACTTTC
>.|TRBJ2-7|TRBD1|TRBV5-1
CASSQGTGFAYEQYF
TGCGCCAGCAGCCAGGGGACAGGGTTTGCCTACGAGCAGTACTTC
>few|TRBJ2-4|.|TRBV9
CASSPQPQNIQYF
TGTGCCAGCAGCCCACAGCCCCAAAACATTCAGTACTTC
>once|TRBJ2-1|.|TRBV5-1
CASSLAYNEQFF
TGCGCCAGCAGCTTGGCTTACAATGAGCAGTTCTTC
>.|TRBJ2-1|.|TRBV5-1
CASSPEKTVNNEQFF
TGCGCCAGCAGCCCGGAAAAGACTGTCAACAATGAGCAGTTCTTC
>.|TRBJ2-3|.|TRBV9
CASSVHPGDTDTQYF
TGTGCCAGCAGCGTCCATCCGGGGGACACAGATACGCAGTATTTT